This T cell receptor beta chain was retrieved from a study of CD8+ T cells in alopecia areata. Overall study results and limits: Especially in alopecia totalis/universalis, lesional scalp showed greater clonality than normal scalp did.

Punch biopsies of lesional scalp, plus peripheral blood, were taken from alopecia areata patients. Following extraction, RNA underwent reverse transcription to cDNA, which served as the sequencing template. TCRdb keeps only in-frame clones here, not all; method: immunoSEQ multiplex PCR. The sample records 90,000 to 130,000 clones, about 50% being singletons. Trimming took 2 bases from V and 2 from J, leaving 11 bases between them. Germline CDR1 reads SGHTA; CDR2 reads FQGTGA. The CDR3 sequence is 15 residues long. A remark on this clone: Its antigen is still unknown.

V gene TRBV7-3 combines with J gene TRBJ2-3, with D maybe TRBD1 (6 bases). This sequence originates from a human donor with alopecia areata. The specimen sequenced was NKG2D-low CD8+ T cells sorted from blood. The CDR3 sequence is CASSLGGTITDTQYF. The CDR3 nucleotides are TGTGCCAGCAGCTTAGGGGGCACCATCACAGATACGCAGTATTTT.